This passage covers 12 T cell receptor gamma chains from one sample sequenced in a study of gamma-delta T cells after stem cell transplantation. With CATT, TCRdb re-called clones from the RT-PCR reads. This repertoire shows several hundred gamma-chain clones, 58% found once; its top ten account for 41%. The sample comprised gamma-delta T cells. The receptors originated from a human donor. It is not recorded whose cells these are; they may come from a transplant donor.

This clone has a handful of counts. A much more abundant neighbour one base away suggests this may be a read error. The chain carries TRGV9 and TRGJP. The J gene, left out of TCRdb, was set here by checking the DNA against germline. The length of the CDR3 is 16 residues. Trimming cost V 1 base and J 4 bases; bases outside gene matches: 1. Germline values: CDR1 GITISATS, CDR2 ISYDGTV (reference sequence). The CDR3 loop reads CALWEVQELGKKIKVF. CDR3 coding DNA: TGTGCCTTGTGGGAGGTACAAGAGTTGGGCAAAAAAATCAAGGTATTT.

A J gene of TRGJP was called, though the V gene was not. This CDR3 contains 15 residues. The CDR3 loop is CALWTSELGKKIKVF. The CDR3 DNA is TGTGCCTTGTGGACGTCAGAGTTGGGCAAAAAAATCAAGGTATTT.

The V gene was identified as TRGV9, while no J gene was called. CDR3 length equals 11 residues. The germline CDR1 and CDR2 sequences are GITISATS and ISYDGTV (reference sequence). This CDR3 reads CALWEEYKKLF. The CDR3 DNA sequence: TGTGCCTTGTGGGAGGAATATAAGAAACTATTT.

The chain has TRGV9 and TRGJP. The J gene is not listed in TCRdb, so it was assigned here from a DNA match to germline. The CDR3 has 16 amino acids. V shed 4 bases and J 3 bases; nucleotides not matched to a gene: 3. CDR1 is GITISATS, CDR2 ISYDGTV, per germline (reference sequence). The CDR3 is CALWDPQELGKKIKVF. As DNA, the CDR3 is TGTGCCTTGTGGGACCCGCAAGAGTTGGGCAAAAAAATCAAGGTATTT.

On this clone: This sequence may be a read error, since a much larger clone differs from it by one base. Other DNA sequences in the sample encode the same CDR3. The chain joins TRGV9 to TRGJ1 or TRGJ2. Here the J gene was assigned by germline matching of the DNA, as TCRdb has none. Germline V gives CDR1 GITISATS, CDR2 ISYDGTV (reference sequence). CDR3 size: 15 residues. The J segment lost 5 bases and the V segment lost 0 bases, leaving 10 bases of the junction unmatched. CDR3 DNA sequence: TGTGCCTTGTGGGAGGTGTTAAATGATAATTATAAGAAACTCTTT. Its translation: CALWEVLNDNYKKLF.

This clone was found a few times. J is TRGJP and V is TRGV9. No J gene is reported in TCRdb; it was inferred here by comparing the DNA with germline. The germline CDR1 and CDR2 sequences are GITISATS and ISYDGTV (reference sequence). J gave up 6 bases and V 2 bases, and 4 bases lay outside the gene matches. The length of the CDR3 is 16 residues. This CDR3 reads CALWEGRELGKKIKVF. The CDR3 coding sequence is TGTGCCTTGTGGGAGGGCCGAGAGTTGGGCAAAAAAATCAAGGTATTT.

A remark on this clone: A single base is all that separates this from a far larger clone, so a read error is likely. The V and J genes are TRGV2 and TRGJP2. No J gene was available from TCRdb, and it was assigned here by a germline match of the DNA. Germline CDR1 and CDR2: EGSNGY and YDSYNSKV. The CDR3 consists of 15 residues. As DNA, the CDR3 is TGTGCCACCCGGGACGGGATAAGTAGTGATTGGATCAAGACGTTT. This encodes CATRDGISSDWIKTF.

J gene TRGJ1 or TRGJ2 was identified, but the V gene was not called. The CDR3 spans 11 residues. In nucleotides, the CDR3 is TGTGCCACCTGGGATGGGCCTCAGAACCTCTTT. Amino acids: CATWDGPQNLF.

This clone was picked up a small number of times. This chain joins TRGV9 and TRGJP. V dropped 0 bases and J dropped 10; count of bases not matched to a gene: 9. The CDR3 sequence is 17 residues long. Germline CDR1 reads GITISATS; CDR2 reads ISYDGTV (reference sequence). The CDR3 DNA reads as TGTGCCTTGTGGGAGGTGCACCTTGATTTGGGCAAAAAAATCAAGGTATTT. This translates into CALWEVHLDLGKKIKVF.

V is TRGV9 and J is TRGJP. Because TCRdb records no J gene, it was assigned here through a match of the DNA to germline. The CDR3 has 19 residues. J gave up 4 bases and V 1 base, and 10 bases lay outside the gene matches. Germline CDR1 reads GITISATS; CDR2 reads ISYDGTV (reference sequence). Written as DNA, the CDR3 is TGTGCCTTGTGGGAGGTCCATTCCAGACAAGAGTTGGGCAAAAAAATCAAGGTATTT. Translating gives CALWEVHSRQELGKKIKVF.

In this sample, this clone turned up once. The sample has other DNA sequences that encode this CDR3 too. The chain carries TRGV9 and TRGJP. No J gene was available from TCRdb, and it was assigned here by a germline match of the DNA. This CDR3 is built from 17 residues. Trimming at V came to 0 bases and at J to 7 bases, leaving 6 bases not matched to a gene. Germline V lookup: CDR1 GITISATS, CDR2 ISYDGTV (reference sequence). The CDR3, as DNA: TGTGCCTTGTGGGAGGTGCAGGATGAGTTGGGCAAAAAAATCAAGGTATTT. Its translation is CALWEVQDELGKKIKVF.

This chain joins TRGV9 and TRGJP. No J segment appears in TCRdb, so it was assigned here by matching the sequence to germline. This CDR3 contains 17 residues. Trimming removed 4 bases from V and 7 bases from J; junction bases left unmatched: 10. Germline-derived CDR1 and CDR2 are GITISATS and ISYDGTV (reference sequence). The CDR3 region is CALWEANVELGKKIKVF. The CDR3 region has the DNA TGTGCCTTGTGGGAAGCGAACGTGGAGTTGGGCAAAAAAATCAAGGTATTT.